This TCR beta chain appears in the sequencing data of a study of OX40 agonist ivuxolimab in advanced cancers. Assay: immunoSEQ multiplex PCR; the TCRdb copy retains only in-frame clones and omits some. The table records about 67,000 clones, about nine tenths of them present only once. V lost 4 bases and J lost 0, with 6 bases in between. CDR3 length equals 13 residues. Per the germline V gene, CDR1 is MNHNS and CDR2 is SASEGT. Note on this clone: This sample includes further DNA sequences coding for the same CDR3.

The chain couples TRBV6-1 to TRBJ1-1; no definite D call. This receptor was taken from an adult with an advanced solid tumor such as melanoma, head and neck, liver or kidney cancer. Sequencing used CD4+ or CD8+ T cells sorted from blood, obtained in a trial of the OX40 agonist ivuxolimab. CDR3 sequence reads: CASSGQMNTEAFF. CDR3 bases: TGTGCCAGCAGTGGGCAAATGAACACTGAAGCTTTCTTT.